What follows are 21 T cell receptor beta chains derived from one specimen sequenced in a study of early T cells in non-severe SARS-CoV-2 infection. TCRdb re-called the 5' RACE reads through MiXCR, storing one row per CDR3 protein. Of fewer than 30,000 distinct CDR3 sequences listed, roughly 5.9% are singletons. The sequenced sample was whole blood. The source of these receptors is an adult who was a healthcare worker with PCR-confirmed SARS-CoV-2 infection or an uninfected control (not recorded which).

The J gene is TRBJ1-2, the V gene TRBV7-9; D perhaps matches TRBD1 (5 bases). V was cut by 3 bases and J by 4 bases, with 9 bases left in between. The length of the CDR3 is 13 residues. Germline CDR1 and CDR2: SEHNR and FQNEAQ (reference sequence). DNA for the CDR3: TGTGCCAGCAGCTTGGGACGGAGCTATGGCTACACCTTC. Its translation: CASSLGRSYGYTF.

This clonotype was recorded at least ten times. This chain joins TRBV27 and TRBJ2-7, with D unresolved. Germline assignment: CDR1 MNHEY and CDR2 SMNVEV (reference sequence). V dropped 5 bases and J dropped 2 bases, with 10 bases sitting between them. CDR3 length: 13 residues. Written as DNA, the CDR3 is TGTGCCAGCAGTCCAAACAGTGCCTACGAGCAGTACTTC. The encoded protein is CASSPNSAYEQYF.

In this sample, this clonotype turned up many times. This sequence joins TRBV10-3 and TRBJ1-3; 9 nucleotides align to TRBD1. V trimming: 5 bases; J trimming: 3 bases; junction bases outside the gene matches: 5. Germline CDR1 reads ENHRY; CDR2 reads SYGVKD. The CDR3 extends over 15 amino acids. In DNA form, the CDR3 reads TGTGCCATCAGTTCGGGACAGGGAAATGGAAACACCATATATTTT. It yields the protein CAISSGQGNGNTIYF.

Many counts were recorded for this clonotype. The gene calls are TRBV7-9 and TRBJ2-4; tentative D call: TRBD2 (5 bases). CDR1 is SEHNR and CDR2 is FQNEAQ in the germline V gene (reference sequence). The CDR3 runs to 18 residues. Trimming stripped 1 base from V and 0 bases from J, with 16 bases between. The CDR3 loop is CASSLVGLADIAKNIQYF. The CDR3 region has the DNA TGTGCCAGCAGCTTAGTCGGCCTAGCAGATATAGCCAAAAACATTCAGTACTTC. Full variable domain (remainder filled in from reference TRBV7-9 and TRBJ2-4): DTGVSQNPRHKITKRGQNVTFRCDPISEHNRLYWYRQTLGQGPEFLTYFQNEAQLEKSRLLSDRFSAERPKGSFSTLEIQRTEQGDSAMYLCASSLVGLADIAKNIQYFGAGTRLSVL.

In its sample, this clonotype was seen a few times. The chain recombines TRBV12-5 with TRBJ1-1; 7 bases match TRBD1. Trimming removed 2 bases from V and 3 bases from J; junction bases left unmatched: 6. This CDR3 comprises 15 residues. CDR1 and CDR2 (germline): LGHNT, FRNRAP. CDR3 in DNA: TGTGCTAGTGGTTTGAGACAGGGAGGGCACACTGAAGCTTTCTTT. Residues: CASGLRQGGHTEAFF.

There are many counts of this clonotype. The chain recombines TRBV7-2 with TRBJ1-4; D perhaps matches TRBD1 (6 bases). The CDR3 is 14 residues long. Trimming took 6 bases from V and 2 from J, leaving 10 bases between them. The germline gives CDR1 SGHTA, CDR2 FQGNSA. This chain's CDR3 is CASRIGGTNEKLFF. CDR3 nucleotides: TGTGCCAGCAGGATTGGGGGCACTAATGAAAAACTGTTTTTT.

V and J are TRBV28 and TRBJ2-5; TRBD2 agrees at 12 bases. V lost 6 bases, J lost 1 base, and 3 bases stayed unmatched. This CDR3 contains 15 residues. Germline assignment: CDR1 MDHEN and CDR2 SYDVKM. The CDR3 region has the DNA TGTGCCAGCAGCGGACTAGCGGGACCCCAAGAGACCCAGTACTTC. Encoded protein: CASSGLAGPQETQYF.

At least ten counts were recorded for this clonotype. V and J are TRBV7-8 and TRBJ2-1, with D possibly being TRBD2 (6 bases). V dropped 1 base and J dropped 3 bases, with 10 bases sitting between them. Per germline, CDR1 SGHVS and CDR2 FQNEAQ. This CDR3 is built from 15 residues. The CDR3, as DNA: TGTGCCAGCAGCTTAGGCGCTAGCGTCTACAATGAGCAGTTCTTC. Translating it yields CASSLGASVYNEQFF.

This clonotype was detected many times. The chain uses TRBV12-3 or TRBV12-4 and TRBJ2-2; D gene uncertain. The CDR3 extends over 14 amino acids. Trimming took off 2 bases at V and 5 bases at J, with 9 bases between the two ends. CDR3 in amino acids: CASSLIGPTGELFF. For the CDR3, the DNA is TGTGCCAGCAGTTTAATTGGGCCAACCGGGGAGCTGTTTTTT.

This clonotype has a handful of counts. In nucleotides, the CDR3 is TGTGCCAGCACGTCTTCACAGGGGCTGAAGAACACTGAAGCTTTCTTT. It codes for CASTSSQGLKNTEAFF. This chain joins TRBV28 and TRBJ1-1; TRBD1 agrees at 7 bases. CDR3 length: 16 residues. The germline V gene has CDR1 MDHEN and CDR2 SYDVKM. J was trimmed by 1 base and V by 7 bases; bases with no gene match: 12.

Comment on this clonotype: Its ends do not fully match the called genes, so a read error is possible. The chain joins TRBV7-2 to TRBJ2-5; a possible D gene is TRBD1 (5 bases). Germline V gene sequence: CDR1 SGHTA, CDR2 FQGNSA. The CDR3 has 15 amino acids. As DNA, the CDR3 is TGTGTCAGCAGCTTAGTGGGCAGGGCCCAAGAGACCCAGTACTTC. This gives the protein CVSSLVGRAQETQYF.

This clonotype has at least ten counts. This sequence joins TRBV27 and TRBJ2-3; D is ambiguous. Trimming cost V 1 base and J 6 bases, with 2 bases left between them. The CDR3 contains 11 residues. Germline assignment: CDR1 MNHEY and CDR2 SMNVEV (reference sequence). The CDR3: CASSLYDTQYF. The DNA of the CDR3 is TGTGCCAGCAGTTTATACGATACGCAGTATTTT.

The table lists this clonotype with many counts. This sequence joins TRBV27 and TRBJ2-2; 10 bases align to TRBD1. The V gene end was trimmed by 5 bases and the J gene end by 4 bases; junction bases not matched to a gene: 10. The CDR3 has 17 residues. Germline CDR1 and CDR2: MNHEY and SMNVEV (reference sequence). CDR3 in DNA: TGTGCCAGCAGTACCTACGGAGGACAGGGGGGCACCGGGGAGCTGTTTTTT. Protein: CASSTYGGQGGTGELFF.

This clonotype was counted ten times or more. The V gene is TRBV15, the J gene TRBJ1-1; the D gene is possibly TRBD1 (6 bases). V was shortened by 8 bases and J by 1 base, with 20 bases between the two germline ends. The CDR3 totals 16 residues. Germline values: CDR1 LNHNV, CDR2 YYDKDF (reference sequence). CDR3 region: CATSLLGGDRNTEAFF. CDR3 in DNA: TGTGCCACCTCCCTTTTGGGGGGCGATCGGAACACTGAAGCTTTCTTT.

This clonotype was recorded at least ten times. The genes are TRBV6-6 and TRBJ2-1; D remains unclear. The length of the CDR3 is 18 residues. V dropped 7 bases and J dropped 5 bases, with 27 bases sitting between them. Germline lookup yields CDR1 MNHNY and CDR2 SVGAGI (reference sequence). The CDR3 region is CASNLLSPLRTINNEQFF. The CDR3 nucleotides are TGTGCCAGCAATCTTCTCAGTCCTTTGCGGACGATAAACAATGAGCAGTTCTTC.

Turning to this clonotype: The junction shows a germline mismatch at one end, possibly a read error. The rearrangement links TRBV18 to TRBJ2-1; the D gene could be TRBD1 or TRBD2 (6 bases each). CDR1 is KGHSH and CDR2 is LQKENI in the germline V gene. The CDR3 loop spans 15 amino acids. The DNA of the CDR3 is TGTGCCAACTCACCCATGAGGGGGGCGTACAATGAGCAGTTCTTC. Translation gives CANSPMRGAYNEQFF.

This clonotype was observed many times. The J gene is TRBJ2-7, the V gene TRBV20-1, with D perhaps matching TRBD1 (6 bases). Germline-derived CDR1 and CDR2 are DFQATT and SNEGSKA (reference sequence). The V and J ends lost 0 bases and 4 bases respectively, with 7 bases between them. The CDR3 covers 12 residues. The CDR3 reads CSAREQGYEQYF. In nucleotides, the CDR3 is TGCAGTGCTAGAGAGCAGGGGTACGAGCAGTACTTC.

In its sample, this clonotype was seen a few times. The chain uses TRBV18 and TRBJ2-3; TRBD2 agrees at 7 bases. This CDR3 spans 16 amino acids. CDR1 is KGHSH, CDR2 LQKENI, per germline. With 2 bases clipped from V and 2 bases from J, the junction kept 7 bases outside the gene matches. The CDR3 DNA reads as TGTGCCAGCTCACCATCGGTAGCGGGTTTCACAGATACGCAGTATTTT. It encodes CASSPSVAGFTDTQYF.

This clonotype has just a few counts. The V gene is TRBV18, the J gene TRBJ2-1, with D possibly TRBD2 on 7 matching bases. This CDR3 has 14 amino acids. Trimming pared 6 bases from V and 6 bases from J, leaving 15 bases between. CDR1 and CDR2 (germline): KGHSH, LQKENI. CDR3 DNA: TGTGCCAGCTCCCTTCGGGGGGCCGGCAATGAGCAGTTCTTC. This encodes CASSLRGAGNEQFF.

The chain is built from TRBV4-2 and TRBJ2-5; TRBD2 matches at 8 bases. Germline CDR1 and CDR2: LGHNA and YNFKEQ. The CDR3 has 17 residues. Trimming took 1 base from V and 4 from J; bases not matched to a gene: 11. CDR3 sequence reads: CASSQGLLSGGGETQYF. DNA for the CDR3: TGTGCCAGCAGCCAAGGGCTCCTCAGCGGGGGCGGAGAGACCCAGTACTTC.

This clonotype was counted at least ten times. V is TRBV2 and J is TRBJ1-1, with D unclear. The germline V gene encodes CDR1 SNHLY and CDR2 FYNNEI. Between the trimmed V and J ends, which lost 3 bases and 8 bases, there was a span of 16 bases. The CDR3 contains 14 residues. The chain's CDR3 is CASSEVVTRREAFF. The CDR3 bases are TGTGCCAGCAGTGAGGTCGTCACCCGGCGCGAAGCTTTCTTT.